This is a list of T cell receptor beta chains from one sample in a study of cytomegalovirus exposure and HLA in healthy donors. Sequencing was performed with immunoSEQ multiplex PCR; in TCRdb, only in-frame clones are kept and a portion is missing. The table lists approximately 150,000 clones, roughly 89% of them singletons. Sequencing input: PBMCs. The receptor set was obtained from a woman in her late teens or twenties in good health and CMV-seropositive. The CDR3 runs from the conserved cysteine through the conserved F or W. D genes are given only for firm matches. Clone size is shown for a subset of rows, as once, few, many or a class of expanded clone.

size	D	J	V	length	DNA	CDR3
-	TRBD2	TRBJ2-3	TRBV4-2	17	TGTGCCAGCAGCCCCCCGGGGAGGGATCTTCTGCCAGATACGCAGTATTTT	CASSPPGRDLLPDTQYF
-	TRBD1	TRBJ2-6	TRBV10-3	16	TGTGCCATCAGTGGGAAGACAGGGTCCGGGGCCAACGTCCTGACTTTC	CAISGKTGSGANVLTF
-	TRBD1	TRBJ2-2	TRBV25-1	14	TGTGCCAGCTCCGACAGGGGGGACACCGGGGAGCTGTTTTTT	CASSDRGDTGELFF
-	TRBD1	TRBJ2-3	TRBV27	16	TGTGCCAGCAGTTTTCCACCGGGACAGGGGGCGGATACGCAGTATTTT	CASSFPPGQGADTQYF
-	-	TRBJ1-5	TRBV5-6	15	TGTGCCAGCAGCTTGGGACAGGTACGCAATCAGCCCCAGCATTTT	CASSLGQVRNQPQHF
-	TRBD1	TRBJ1-5	TRBV5-5	14	TGTGCCAGCAGCCCCGGACAGGGCAATCAGCCCCAGCATTTT	CASSPGQGNQPQHF
-	-	TRBJ1-1	TRBV29-1	13	TGCAGCGGGGTTGGGCAGCTGAACACTGAAGCTTTCTTT	CSGVGQLNTEAFF
-	TRBD1	TRBJ2-2	TRBV28	17	TGTGCCAGCAGTTCCGCCTCGGGACAGCCGAACACCGGGGAGCTGTTTTTT	CASSSASGQPNTGELFF
-	TRBD1	TRBJ1-2	TRBV18	13	TGTGCCAGCTCCCCAGACAGGGGGACCGGCTACACCTTC	CASSPDRGTGYTF
-	-	TRBJ2-7	TRBV5-1	13	TGCGCCAGCACCCAACGTGGGGGCCACGAGCAGTACTTC	CASTQRGGHEQYF
few	-	TRBJ1-1	TRBV2	15	TGTGCCAGCAGTGAGGCGGAGGACTCAGACACTGAAGCTTTCTTT	CASSEAEDSDTEAFF
-	-	TRBJ2-3	TRBV29-1	14	TGCAGCGTTGGGGTGACCCCAGGCCCAGATACGCAGTATTTT	CSVGVTPGPDTQYF
once	-	TRBJ1-1	TRBV25-1	13	TGTGCCAGCAGTAACCTAATGAACACTGAAGCTTTCTTT	CASSNLMNTEAFF
-	TRBD1	TRBJ2-2	TRBV18	18	TGTGCCAGCTCACCACGAGGACAGGGGTCCGCGAACACCGGGGAGCTGTTTTTT	CASSPRGQGSANTGELFF
-	TRBD1	TRBJ2-1	TRBV11-2	15	TGTGCCAGCAGCGCACCGGGACAGGGAGGCAATGAGCAGTTCTTC	CASSAPGQGGNEQFF
-	-	TRBJ2-4	TRBV27	14	TGTGCCAGCAGAGGACAAGCTCGGGCAAACATTCAGTACTTC	CASRGQARANIQYF
-	TRBD1	TRBJ1-2	TRBV7-2	14	TGTGCCAGCAGCCTGATCCAGGGGGCGCACGGCTACACCTTC	CASSLIQGAHGYTF
-	TRBD2	TRBJ2-3	TRBV18	15	TGTGCCAGCTCATCCAGTCTAGCGGGGGCTGATACGCAGTATTTT	CASSSSLAGADTQYF